These 10 T cell receptor beta chains were all obtained from the same sample, sequenced in a study of breast tumors, draining lymph nodes, adjacent tissues. Axillary draining lymph nodes of breast cancer patients supplied the node samples. TCRdb itself ran the multiplex PCR reads through MiXCR, one entry per CDR3 protein. The profile shows under 150,000 distinct CDR3 sequences, around 20% of them singletons. The sample comprised axillary lymph node tissue. These receptors all stem from a female donor with breast cancer. Some clones in this sample may be carry-over from other donors' samples.

As to this clonotype: It may be a read error: a sequence one base away is much more abundant. The chain has TRBV19 and TRBJ2-1, with D perhaps TRBD2 (6 bases). V shed 0 bases and J shed 5 bases, with 14 bases lying between them. CDR3 length: 16 amino acids. Germline CDR1 is LNHDA and CDR2 is SQIVND (reference sequence). CDR3 residues: CASSIENHGTDNEQFF. The CDR3 region has the DNA TGTGCCAGTAGTATAGAGAATCACGGGACTGACAATGAGCAGTTCTTC.

A few counts support this clonotype. V gene TRBV4-1 combines with J gene TRBJ2-2; 11 bases map to TRBD2. CDR3 length: 18 residues. The ends lost 0 bases at V and 0 bases at J; junction bases unmatched: 3. Germline-derived CDR1 and CDR2 are MGHRA and YSYEKL. DNA of the CDR3: TGCGCCAGCAGCCAAGACCCGGGACTAGCGGCGAACACCGGGGAGCTGTTTTTT. The encoded protein is CASSQDPGLAANTGELFF.

Remarks on this clonotype: This may arise from a read error, as a much more abundant clone is one base away. J is TRBJ2-5 and V is TRBV10-2, with a weak D call TRBD1 (5 bases). Trimming cost V 5 bases and J 5 bases, with 9 bases left between them. Germline V gene lookup returns CDR1 WSHSY and CDR2 SAAADI. The length of the CDR3 is 12 residues. The DNA for the CDR3 is TGCGCCAGCAGTAGTCAGGGTGAGACCCAGTACTTC. As protein: CASSSQGETQYF.

Remarks on this clonotype: A much larger clone lies a single base off, so this may be a read error. The rearrangement uses TRBV5-1 and TRBJ2-3; D remains unclear. Judging by the DNA end, TRBJ1-5 fits better; the J call may be wrong. The V gene's germline CDR1 is SGHRS and CDR2 YFSETQ. The CDR3 length is 12 residues. CDR3 DNA: TGCGCCAGCAGCCCTAGGGAAACCGCGCAGCATTTT. Encoded protein: CASSPRETAQHF.

In the case of this clonotype: This may come from a read error, since a much larger clone is one base off. The conserved phenylalanine or tryptophan normally closing the CDR3 is absent here, so this likely arose from a read error. The chain employs TRBV6-2 or TRBV6-3 and TRBJ2-3; 7 bases are a match to TRBD2. This CDR3 is built from 16 residues. V lost 3 bases and J lost 2; bases outside the gene matches: 8. Per germline, CDR1 MNHEY and CDR2 SVGEGT. CDR3 coding DNA: TGTGCCAGCAGTTATAGTCTAGCGGATTACACAGATACGCAGTATTCT. It encodes CASSYSLADYTDTQYS.

This clonotype was recorded many times. The J gene is TRBJ2-1, the V gene TRBV20-1, with TRBD2 matching 13 bases. CDR1 is DFQATT, CDR2 SNEGSKA, per germline (reference sequence). Trimming removed 0 bases from V and 7 bases from J; junction bases left unmatched: 3. The CDR3 contains 15 residues. CDR3 coding DNA: TGCAGTGCTAGAGATACTAGCGGGAGGGGGAATGAGCAGTTCTTC. Amino acid sequence: CSARDTSGRGNEQFF.

The chain uses TRBV19 and TRBJ2-1; weak D call: TRBD2 (6 bases). Germline-derived CDR1 and CDR2 are LNHDA and SQIVND (reference sequence). The CDR3 length is 11 residues. V gave up 4 bases and J gave up 14 bases, with 12 bases separating them. The CDR3 region has the DNA TGTGCCAGTAGTAGTGGACGGAGGGAGTTCTTC. This sequence encodes CASSSGRREFF.

This clonotype was detected ten times or more. The chain uses TRBV4-1 and TRBJ1-6; possibly TRBD1 for D (5 bases). The germline V gene has CDR1 MGHRA and CDR2 YSYEKL. This CDR3 contains 17 residues. V lost 0 bases, J lost 9 bases, and 18 bases lay in between. The CDR3 sequence is CASSQDPTGRVGSPLHF. The CDR3 DNA reads TGCGCCAGCAGCCAAGACCCCACAGGACGGGTCGGTTCACCCCTCCACTTT.

This clonotype was counted at least ten times. The CDR3 loop reads CATSDFRGPGITDTQYF. The DNA of the CDR3 is TGTGCCACCAGTGATTTCAGGGGGCCCGGAATCACAGATACGCAGTATTTT. The chain joins TRBV24-1 to TRBJ2-3; 8 bases align to TRBD1. This CDR3 comprises 17 residues. The germline gives CDR1 KGHDR, CDR2 SFDVKD. Unmatched junction bases numbered 7, after V lost 1 base and J lost 2 bases.

In the case of this clonotype: A much larger clone differs by one base, so this may be a read error. The chain links TRBV12-5 to TRBJ1-5; no firm D call. Germline CDR1 is LGHNT and CDR2 is FRNRAP. The CDR3 sequence is 14 residues long. V was clipped by 7 bases and J by 0 bases, with 10 bases between them. CDR3 region: CASVTTDSNQPQHF. In nucleotides, the CDR3 is TGTGCTAGTGTCACGACGGATAGCAATCAGCCCCAGCATTTT.